This passage covers 6 T cell receptor beta chains from one sample sequenced in a study of shared clonotypes between healthy human individuals. The method was immunoSEQ multiplex PCR; TCRdb's version includes in-frame clones alone and lacks a portion of them. The sample consists of a few million clones, about nine tenths of them appearing once. Sample: naive CD4+ T cells from PBMCs. The subset was: CD45RA+ positively selected. These receptors all come from a man aged 18 to 30 in good health. Some clones in this sample may be carry-over from other donors' samples.

V usage is TRBV28 and J usage is TRBJ1-5, with unresolved D. Trimming cost V 6 bases and J 1 base, with 13 bases left between them. Germline assignment: CDR1 MDHEN and CDR2 SYDVKM. This CDR3 has 15 residues. CDR3 in DNA: TGTGCCAGCAGCCGAGCCGACTGGAGCAATCAGCCCCAGCATTTT. The encoded protein is CASSRADWSNQPQHF.

The rearrangement joins TRBV7-3 to TRBJ1-1; D unresolved. Deletions cut 5 bases from V and 4 bases from J, with 14 bases between. The CDR3 sequence is 14 residues long. Germline CDR1 reads SGHTA; CDR2 reads FQGTGA. The CDR3 loop reads CASSPPGRFTEAFF. The DNA of the CDR3 is TGTGCCAGCAGCCCACCGGGGAGGTTCACTGAAGCTTTCTTT.

The chain has TRBV11-2 and TRBJ2-7; 10 bases match TRBD2. This CDR3 spans 15 amino acids. J lost 2 bases, V lost 5 bases, and 6 bases had no gene match. Germline V gene lookup returns CDR1 SGHAT and CDR2 FQNNGV. CDR3 nucleotides: TGTGCCAGCAGCCCTCACCTAGCGGGAGCCTACGAGCAGTACTTC. It yields the protein CASSPHLAGAYEQYF.

This chain uses TRBV29-1 with TRBJ2-1; D is perhaps TRBD2 (6 bases). V dropped 3 bases and J dropped 11 bases, with 11 bases sitting between them. Per the germline V gene, CDR1 is SQVTM and CDR2 is ANQGSEA. This CDR3 comprises 11 residues. The CDR3 nucleotides are TGCAGCGTTGATAGGGCGGGACAGCAGTTCTTC. Protein product: CSVDRAGQQFF.

Of note for this clone: Other DNA sequences in the sample encode the same CDR3. The chain is built from TRBV10-3 and TRBJ2-3; D is undetermined. Between the trimmed V and J ends, which lost 0 bases and 4 bases, there was a span of 2 bases. There are 12 residues in the CDR3. Germline V CDR1 and CDR2: ENHRY, SYGVKD. The CDR3 DNA reads as TGTGCCATCAGTGAGTCACCAGATACGCAGTATTTT. As protein: CAISESPDTQYF.

The rearrangement joins TRBV5-1 to TRBJ2-3; no definite D call. The CDR3 covers 14 residues. The germline V and J ends were trimmed by 0 bases and 4 bases, with 9 bases remaining between them. CDR1 is SGHRS and CDR2 is YFSETQ in the germline V gene. CDR3 region: CASSLGSGPDTQYF. The CDR3 nucleotides read TGCGCCAGCAGCTTGGGTTCCGGCCCAGATACGCAGTATTTT.